This is a list of T cell receptor beta chains from one sample in a study of T cell responses to AZD1222 COVID-19 vaccine. The table came from immunoSEQ multiplex PCR; TCRdb's copy has only in-frame clones and leaves some out. The table lists about 72,000 clones, around nine tenths of them singletons, with around 24% in the top ten. Sequenced here: peripheral blood, sampled on day 0 of AZD1222 vaccination. The origin of the receptors is an adult in good health. Each CDR3 is given with its conserved first and last residue. D genes are given only for firm matches. Part of the rows lack a size; the others show once, few, many or a class for expanded clones.

clone_size j_call d_call cdr3_length v_call cdr3_nt cdr3_aa
NA TRBJ1-2 TRBD1 16 TRBV25-1 TGTGCCAGCAGTGGGGTGACAGGGGGAGCTAACTATGGCTACACCTTC CASSGVTGGANYGYTF
NA TRBJ1-1 NA 16 TRBV5-1 TGCGCCAGCAGCGCTCGAATGGGAGGGGAAAACACTGAAGCTTTCTTT CASSARMGGENTEAFF
NA TRBJ2-2 NA 14 TRBV18 TGTGCCAGCTCACCGGCCCTCTACACCGGGGAGCTGTTTTTT CASSPALYTGELFF
once TRBJ2-3 TRBD2 16 TRBV7-3 TGTGCCAGCAGCTTATTTGGCGGGGGGACCACAGATACGCAGTATTTT CASSLFGGGTTDTQYF
NA TRBJ2-1 TRBD2 19 TRBV5-1 TGCGCCAGCAGCCGGACTAGCGGGGCTTGGAGGGATTCCTACAATGAGCAGTTCTTC CASSRTSGAWRDSYNEQFF
NA TRBJ1-2 NA 14 TRBV6-5 TGTGCCAGCAGTCGACATCCACGGACCGATGGCTACACCTTC CASSRHPRTDGYTF
NA TRBJ1-1 NA 15 TRBV19 TGTGCCAGTAGTACGGGGGACACCTTGAACACTGAAGCTTTCTTT CASSTGDTLNTEAFF
NA TRBJ1-1 NA 12 TRBV12-3/TRBV12-4 TGTGCCAGCAGTTTGGTGGACACTGAAGCTTTCTTT CASSLVDTEAFF
NA TRBJ2-7 TRBD2 15 TRBV4-2 TGTGCCAGCAGCCAAGCTCGGGGGGGCGGATACGAGCAGTACTTC CASSQARGGGYEQYF
NA TRBJ1-6 NA 15 TRBV30 TGTGCCTGGAGTGTACAAGGTTTTTATAATTCACCCCTCCACTTT CAWSVQGFYNSPLHF
NA TRBJ1-2 NA 14 TRBV5-6 TGTGCCAGCAGCTTGGCCGGGCCGAACTATGGCTACACCTTC CASSLAGPNYGYTF
NA TRBJ1-1 NA 16 TRBV7-2 TGTGCCAGCAGCTTGTTTTCATGGACAGTAAACACTGAAGCTTTCTTT CASSLFSWTVNTEAFF
NA TRBJ2-7 TRBD1 13 TRBV7-2 TGTGCCAGCAGCTTGGGGACAGGGTACGAGCAGTACTTC CASSLGTGYEQYF
NA TRBJ1-1 NA 15 TRBV5-1 TGCGCCAGCAGCTTGACGTTAGGATCGGTAACTGAAGCTTTCTTT CASSLTLGSVTEAFF
NA TRBJ1-5 TRBD1 14 TRBV30 TGTGCCTGGAGTGAACCAGGGGGCTATCAGCCCCAGCATTTT CAWSEPGGYQPQHF
NA TRBJ2-1 NA 12 TRBV19 TGTGCCAGTAGTATAAGAGCCAATGAGCAGTTCTTC CASSIRANEQFF
NA TRBJ1-2 NA 12 TRBV13 TGTGCCAGCAGCCCTAGGGGACGAGGCTACACCTTC CASSPRGRGYTF
once TRBJ2-2 NA 15 TRBV28 TGTGCCAGCAGTTTTGGGAGGAAATACACCGGGGAGCTGTTTTTT CASSFGRKYTGELFF
NA TRBJ2-4 TRBD2 17 TRBV18 TGTGCCAGCTCACCACGGACTAGCGGGGGGAACAAAAACATTCAGTACTTC CASSPRTSGGNKNIQYF
NA TRBJ1-1 NA 13 TRBV12-3/TRBV12-4 TGTGCCAGCAGTTTAGTTTATGGCACTGAAGCTTTCTTT CASSLVYGTEAFF
NA TRBJ2-1 TRBD1 11 TRBV29-1 TGCAGCGCGGACAGGGCCTACGAGCAGTTCTTC CSADRAYEQFF
NA TRBJ1-4 NA 14 TRBV5-1 TGCGCCAGCAGCTTCAGGGATCCAAGGGAAAAACTGTTTTTT CASSFRDPREKLFF
NA TRBJ2-1 NA 16 TRBV11-2 TGTGCCAGCAGCTTAGTACGGGGGCCGACCTACAATGAGCAGTTCTTC CASSLVRGPTYNEQFF
few TRBJ1-1 TRBD1 17 TRBV6-6 TGTGCCAGCAGTCGAACAGGGGAAGTCGGAGCGGGGACTGAAGCTTTCTTT CASSRTGEVGAGTEAFF
NA TRBJ2-1 NA 12 TRBV19 TGTGCCAGTAGTATTGAGGGGGATGAGCAGTTCTTC CASSIEGDEQFF
NA TRBJ1-6 NA 15 TRBV5-1 TGCGCCAGCAGCTTGTTCGGAACCTCAAATTCACCCCTCCACTTT CASSLFGTSNSPLHF
NA TRBJ2-1 NA 12 TRBV5-8 TGTGCCAGCAGCTTGGCGAAGTATGAGCAGTTCTTC CASSLAKYEQFF
NA TRBJ2-7 TRBD2 16 TRBV3-1/TRBV3-2 TGTGCCAGCAGCCGGGGAGCGGGGGGCCTGTCCTACGAGCAGTACTTC CASSRGAGGLSYEQYF
NA TRBJ2-7 NA 14 TRBV28 TGTGCCAGCAGTTTCCGGGGGACTTCCTACGAGCAGTACTTC CASSFRGTSYEQYF
NA TRBJ2-2 TRBD1 17 TRBV12-5 TGTGCTAGTGCTTCGGGACAGGGGGCCGATATCACCGGGGAGCTGTTTTTT CASASGQGADITGELFF
NA TRBJ2-7 TRBD2 18 TRBV5-1 TGCGCCAGCAGCTTTGGGAGACAGCCGGGACTAGCAACGTACGAGCAGTACTTC CASSFGRQPGLATYEQYF
once TRBJ2-7 TRBD1 16 TRBV19 TGTGCCAGTAGTAGATCACGGACAGGGGGCTCCTACGAGCAGTACTTC CASSRSRTGGSYEQYF
NA TRBJ2-5 NA 12 TRBV30 TGTGCCTGGAGGGAAAGTTCGAAGACCCAGTACTTC CAWRESSKTQYF
NA TRBJ2-3 TRBD1 15 TRBV6-5 TGTGCCAGCAGTTACACTTGGACAGGGGGGGATACGCAGTATTTT CASSYTWTGGDTQYF
NA TRBJ2-1 NA 11 TRBV20-1 TGCAGTGCCCCCGGCTCGAATGAGCAGTTCTTC CSAPGSNEQFF
NA TRBJ1-1 NA 14 TRBV6-2/TRBV6-3 TGTGCCAGCAGTTATCCCCAGGGAAGGACTGAAGCTTTCTTT CASSYPQGRTEAFF
NA TRBJ2-7 TRBD1 14 TRBV2 TGTGCCAGCAATGGGGGGACAGGGGGCTACGAGCAGTACTTC CASNGGTGGYEQYF
NA TRBJ1-5 TRBD1 15 TRBV7-8 TGTGCCAGCAGCTTCCGAGACAGGGGCAATCAGCCCCAGCATTTT CASSFRDRGNQPQHF
NA TRBJ1-1 NA 13 TRBV3-1/TRBV3-2 TGTGCCAGCGTCGCCCGTTGGAACACTGAAGCTTTCTTT CASVARWNTEAFF
NA TRBJ2-3 NA 13 TRBV13 TGTGCCAGCAGCTTGGGTAGCACAGATACGCAGTATTTT CASSLGSTDTQYF
NA TRBJ2-3 NA 18 TRBV28 TGTGCCAGCAGTTTAAATCCTCGAGAAGGGAACTTCATGGATACGCAGTATTTT CASSLNPREGNFMDTQYF
NA TRBJ1-5 NA 16 TRBV28 TGTGCCAGCAGTTGGGGACCCGTACATAGCAATCAGCCCCAGCATTTT CASSWGPVHSNQPQHF
NA TRBJ1-5 NA 14 TRBV19 TGTGCCAGTAGTATACCGGGAGGTCATCAGCCCCAGCATTTT CASSIPGGHQPQHF
once TRBJ2-7 NA 12 TRBV6-5 TGTGCCAGCAGGGACGACATTTACGAGCAGTACTTC CASRDDIYEQYF
many TRBJ2-3 TRBD1 16 TRBV4-1 TGCGCCAGCAGCTCTCAACCAGGACAGGGGTCCAATACGCAGTATTTT CASSSQPGQGSNTQYF
NA TRBJ1-5 NA 14 TRBV19 TGTGCCAGTAAGACAGGTGCCTCCGGTCAGCCCCAGCATTTT CASKTGASGQPQHF
NA TRBJ2-3 NA 14 TRBV9 TGTGCCAGCAGCGTAGAGGACCACACAGATACGCAGTATTTT CASSVEDHTDTQYF
NA TRBJ2-5 NA 15 TRBV5-5 TGTGCCAGCAGCTTGGTTCCGGGGTATGGAGAGACCCAGTACTTC CASSLVPGYGETQYF
NA TRBJ1-1 TRBD1 14 TRBV2 TGTGCCAGCGGAGGCCGGGACAGGGGAACTGAAGCTTTCTTT CASGGRDRGTEAFF
NA TRBJ2-3 TRBD2 16 TRBV3-1/TRBV3-2 TGTGCCAGCTCCCCGCGGACGGCGGGGGGCACAGATACGCAGTATTTT CASSPRTAGGTDTQYF
NA TRBJ2-3 TRBD2 15 TRBV27 TGTGCCAGCAGGATTCTAGCGGATAGCACAGATACGCAGTATTTT CASRILADSTDTQYF
NA TRBJ1-3 TRBD1 15 TRBV19 TGTGCCAGCCGGACAGGGGGCGGTAATGGAAACACCATATATTTT CASRTGGGNGNTIYF
NA TRBJ2-5 NA 12 TRBV10-3 TGTGCCACGAGACCATCAGGGGAGACCCAGTACTTC CATRPSGETQYF
NA TRBJ1-1 NA 14 TRBV7-9 TGTGCCAGCAGCTTACTTGAGGTGAACACTGAAGCTTTCTTT CASSLLEVNTEAFF
NA TRBJ1-1 NA 15 TRBV7-9 TGTGCCAGCAGCTTAGAGGCAGGAAGGAACACTGAAGCTTTCTTT CASSLEAGRNTEAFF
NA TRBJ2-5 TRBD1 15 TRBV5-1 TGCGCCAGCAGCCTACAGACAGGGTCCCAAGAGACCCAGTACTTC CASSLQTGSQETQYF
NA TRBJ2-2 NA 16 TRBV28 TGTGCCAGCAGTTTGCGGCAGAATCCGAACACCGGGGAGCTGTTTTTT CASSLRQNPNTGELFF
NA TRBJ2-7 NA 12 TRBV11-3 TGTGCCAGCAGCTTAAACCGAGACGAGCAGTACTTC CASSLNRDEQYF
NA TRBJ2-3 TRBD2 15 TRBV9 TGTGCCAGCAGCGAAGGACTAGCGGGGACAGATACGCAGTATTTT CASSEGLAGTDTQYF